This entry lists 13 T cell receptor beta chains sequenced from one sample in a study of beta chain features in type 1 diabetes (dated by TCRdb to the late 2010s). To prepare the library, the immunoSEQ multiplex PCR assay was applied. The High Capacity cDNA Reverse Transcription Kit was used to reverse transcribe all of the isolated RNA, meaning that expressed TCRB transcripts were what got sequenced. TCRdb took this table from immuneACCESS and kept in-frame rearrangements with V and J called. Such tables lack part of the clones; where checked against another copy, unresolved V genes explain under half of the gap, and the rest is unexplained. Recorded for this sample are about 900,000 clones; 17% of them occurred a single time. Jointly, the top ten make up 0.02% to 0.025% of the sample. Source material: naive CD4+ T cells from blood. The label giving this sample's cell subset or site can be read as: true naive CD4+ T cells. The receptors come from a woman aged 18-35 years in good health.

This clone was seen more than once but under ten times. This chain connects TRBV28 to TRBJ1-5; D perhaps matches TRBD1 (6 bases). The CDR3 is 15 residues long. V was clipped by 3 bases and J by 2 bases, with 11 bases between them. Per the germline V gene, CDR1 is MDHEN and CDR2 is SYDVKM. In DNA form, the CDR3 reads TGTGCCAGCAGTTTTGGGGCAGGGGGCAATCAGCCCCAGCATTTT. Residues: CASSFGAGGNQPQHF.

V usage is TRBV7-2 and J usage is TRBJ2-7; D perhaps matches TRBD1 (5 bases). Trimming pared 3 bases from V and 5 bases from J, leaving 14 bases between. CDR3 length: 14 amino acids. The germline CDR1 and CDR2 sequences are SGHTA and FQGNSA. CDR3 sequence (DNA): TGTGCCAGCAGCTTCCGACACCAGGGCGACGAGCAGTACTTC. Translation gives CASSFRHQGDEQYF.

In this sample, this clone turned up a few times. The chain uses TRBV6-5 and TRBJ2-3, with D possibly being TRBD1 (6 bases). Trimming stripped 0 bases from V and 8 bases from J, with 15 bases between. Germline assignment: CDR1 MNHEY and CDR2 SVGAGI. The CDR3 contains 15 residues. CDR3 region: CASSYSGRGYGTQYF. The CDR3 DNA reads TGTGCCAGCAGTTACTCTGGCAGGGGTTACGGTACGCAGTATTTT.

The chain has TRBV7-2 and TRBJ2-7, with a weak D call TRBD1 (6 bases). V dropped 5 bases and J dropped 3 bases, with 14 bases sitting between them. The CDR3 loop spans 14 amino acids. CDR1 SGHTA and CDR2 FQGNSA come from the germline V gene. In DNA form, the CDR3 reads TGTGCCAGCAGCGAGATGCCGGGACACTACGAGCAGTACTTC. It yields the protein CASSEMPGHYEQYF.

This clone was seen a handful of times. V and J are TRBV7-2 and TRBJ2-1, with 11 bases matching TRBD2. CDR3 length: 16 residues. The J segment lost 4 bases and the V segment lost 5 bases, leaving 7 bases of the junction unmatched. The germline V gene encodes CDR1 SGHTA and CDR2 FQGNSA. The CDR3 DNA sequence: TGTGCCAGCAGCACAACTAGCGGGAGACCATACAATGAGCAGTTCTTC. Protein sequence: CASSTTSGRPYNEQFF.

This clone was picked up a small number of times. This sequence joins TRBV21-1 and TRBJ2-3; no DNA check was done on the table's D call, TRBD2. TRBV21-1 is termed a pseudogene. CDR3 size: 19 residues. CDR3 loop: CASSKDDSGRAYGTDTQYF. CDR3 DNA sequence: TGTGCCAGCAGCAAAGATGATAGCGGGAGGGCCTATGGCACAGATACGCAGTATTTT.

This clone was seen a handful of times. The gene calls are TRBV28 and TRBJ2-5; possibly TRBD1 for D (5 bases). Trimming removed 7 bases from V and 4 bases from J, with 13 bases in between. Germline assignment: CDR1 MDHEN and CDR2 SYDVKM. The CDR3 is made up of 13 amino acids. CDR3 region: CASTLGRVETQYF. As DNA, the CDR3 is TGTGCCAGCACCCTAGGCAGGGTAGAGACCCAGTACTTC.

V gene TRBV13 combines with J gene TRBJ2-3; no firm D call. The CDR3 contains 15 residues. V dropped 3 bases and J dropped 3 bases, with 13 bases sitting between them. Germline CDR1 and CDR2: PRHDT and FYEKMQ (reference sequence). CDR3 region: CASSFLQTRTDTQYF. CDR3 DNA: TGTGCCAGCAGCTTCCTTCAGACAAGAACAGATACGCAGTATTTT.

This clone has a handful of counts. The chain combines TRBV11-2 with TRBJ2-5; possible D gene TRBD2, 6 bases. Trimming pared 5 bases from V and 6 bases from J, leaving 16 bases between. Germline lookup yields CDR1 SGHAT and CDR2 FQNNGV. This CDR3 contains 14 residues. The CDR3 bases are TGTGCCAGCAGCCCTCAGACTAGGGTTCAGACCCAGTACTTC. Translation: CASSPQTRVQTQYF.

This clone has just one count. This chain connects TRBV7-3 to TRBJ2-1, with 14 bases matching TRBD2. From germline, CDR1 is SGHTA and CDR2 FQGTGA. The ends lost 4 bases at V and 8 bases at J; junction bases unmatched: 4. The CDR3 length is 15 residues. CDR3 DNA sequence: TGTGCCAGCAGCTCAGGACTAGCGGGGGGCTATGAGCAGTTCTTC. Its translation is CASSSGLAGGYEQFF.

This clone appeared a few times. The rearrangement uses TRBV4-3 and TRBJ2-1; 12 nucleotides match TRBD2. The CDR3 spans 16 residues. Trimming at V came to 1 base and at J to 9 bases, leaving 7 bases not matched to a gene. CDR1 and CDR2 (germline): LGHNA, YSLEER. The CDR3 spells CASSQGMASGRGEQFF. In nucleotides, the CDR3 is TGCGCCAGCAGCCAAGGAATGGCTAGCGGGAGGGGTGAGCAGTTCTTC.

This clone showed up just once. The chain links TRBV28 to TRBJ2-5, with TRBD2 as a possible D gene (5 bases). Germline V gene sequence: CDR1 MDHEN, CDR2 SYDVKM. V lost 3 bases, J lost 2 bases, and 10 bases lay in between. This CDR3 contains 14 residues. The CDR3 reads CASSFLGRQETQYF. CDR3 nucleotide sequence: TGTGCCAGCAGTTTCCTGGGGAGACAAGAGACCCAGTACTTC.

The genes are TRBV20-1 and TRBJ1-1, with D uncertain. CDR3 length: 10 amino acids. CDR1 and CDR2 from the germline V gene are DFQATT and SNEGSKA (reference sequence). With 7 bases removed from V and 5 bases from J, the gap between germline ends came to 8 bases. In DNA, the CDR3 is TGCAGTGTTGGGAGAACTGAAGCTTTCTTT. This sequence encodes CSVGRTEAFF.